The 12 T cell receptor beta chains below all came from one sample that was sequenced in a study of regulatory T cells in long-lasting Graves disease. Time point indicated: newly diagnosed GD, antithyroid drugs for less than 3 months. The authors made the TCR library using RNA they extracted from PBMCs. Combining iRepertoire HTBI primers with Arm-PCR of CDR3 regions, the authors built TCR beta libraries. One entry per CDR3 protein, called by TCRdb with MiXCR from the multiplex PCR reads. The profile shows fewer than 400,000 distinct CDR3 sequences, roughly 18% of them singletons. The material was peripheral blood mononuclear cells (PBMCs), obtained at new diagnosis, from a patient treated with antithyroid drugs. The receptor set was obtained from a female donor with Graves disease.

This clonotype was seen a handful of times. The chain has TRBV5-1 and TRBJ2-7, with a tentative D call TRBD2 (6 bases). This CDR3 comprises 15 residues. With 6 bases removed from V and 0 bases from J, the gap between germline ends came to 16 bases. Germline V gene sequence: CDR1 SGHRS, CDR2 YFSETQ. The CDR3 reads CASTLGRGSSYEQYF. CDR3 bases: TGCGCCAGCACCCTAGGGCGGGGTAGCTCCTACGAGCAGTACTTC.

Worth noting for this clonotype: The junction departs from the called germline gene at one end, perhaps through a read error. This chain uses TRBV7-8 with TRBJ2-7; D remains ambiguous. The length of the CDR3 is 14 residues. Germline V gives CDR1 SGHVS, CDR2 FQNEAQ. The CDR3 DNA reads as TGTGCCAGCAGCCATCCGGGCCTTACCTACAAGCAGTACTTC. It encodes CASSHPGLTYKQYF.

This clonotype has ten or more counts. The CDR3, as DNA: TGTGCCAGCAGCTTCCCTCTGGGGGACTACACCTTC. Amino acids: CASSFPLGDYTF. The gene calls are TRBV5-6 and TRBJ1-2; the D gene is possibly TRBD1 (5 bases). V was cut by 2 bases and J by 10 bases, with 12 bases left in between. Germline V gene sequence: CDR1 SGHDT, CDR2 YYEEEE. The CDR3 runs 12 residues.

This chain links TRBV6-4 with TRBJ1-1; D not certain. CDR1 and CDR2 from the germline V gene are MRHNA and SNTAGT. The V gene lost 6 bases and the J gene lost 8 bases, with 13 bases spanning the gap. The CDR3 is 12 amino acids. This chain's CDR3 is CASRRPPGEAFF. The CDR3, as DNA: TGTGCCAGCAGACGACCGCCCGGGGAAGCTTTCTTT.

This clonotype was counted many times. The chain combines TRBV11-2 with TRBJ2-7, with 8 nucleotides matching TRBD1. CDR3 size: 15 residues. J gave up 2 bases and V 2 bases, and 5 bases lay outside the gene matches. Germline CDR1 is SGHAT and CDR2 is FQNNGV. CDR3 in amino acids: CASSLRQGWTYEQYF. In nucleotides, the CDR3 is TGTGCCAGCAGCTTACGACAGGGGTGGACCTACGAGCAGTACTTC.

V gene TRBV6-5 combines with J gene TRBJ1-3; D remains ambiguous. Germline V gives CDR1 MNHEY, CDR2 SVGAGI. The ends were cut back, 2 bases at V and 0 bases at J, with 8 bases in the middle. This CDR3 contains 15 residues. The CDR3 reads CASSYTADSGNTIYF. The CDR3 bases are TGTGCCAGCAGTTACACCGCCGACTCTGGAAACACCATATATTTT.

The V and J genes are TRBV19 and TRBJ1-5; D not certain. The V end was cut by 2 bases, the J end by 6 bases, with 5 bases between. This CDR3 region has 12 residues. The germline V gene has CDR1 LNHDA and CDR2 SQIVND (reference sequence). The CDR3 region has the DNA TGTGCCAGTAGTATACCCCCTCAGCCCCAGCATTTT. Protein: CASSIPPQPQHF.

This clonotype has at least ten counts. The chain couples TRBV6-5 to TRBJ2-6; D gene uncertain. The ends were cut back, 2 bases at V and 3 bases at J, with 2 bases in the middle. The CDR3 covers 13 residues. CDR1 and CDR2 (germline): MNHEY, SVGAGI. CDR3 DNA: TGTGCCAGCAGTTACGGTGGGGCCAACGTCCTGACTTTC. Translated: CASSYGGANVLTF.

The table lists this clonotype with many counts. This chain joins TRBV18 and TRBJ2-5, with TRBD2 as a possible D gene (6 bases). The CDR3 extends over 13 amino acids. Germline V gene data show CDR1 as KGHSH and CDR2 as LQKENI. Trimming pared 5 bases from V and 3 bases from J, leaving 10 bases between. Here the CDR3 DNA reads TGTGCCAGCTCAGTGGGACTCGAAGAGACCCAGTACTTC. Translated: CASSVGLEETQYF. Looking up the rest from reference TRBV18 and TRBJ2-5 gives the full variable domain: NAGVMQNPRHLVRRRGQEARLRCSPMKGHSHVYWYRQLPEEGLKFMVYLQKENIIDESGMPKERFSAEFPKEGPSILRIQQVVRGDSAAYFCASSVGLEETQYFGPGTRLLVL.

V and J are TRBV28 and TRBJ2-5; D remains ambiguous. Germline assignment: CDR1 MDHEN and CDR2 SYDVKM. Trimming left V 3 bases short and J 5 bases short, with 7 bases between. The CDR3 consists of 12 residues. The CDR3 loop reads CASSLTLETQYF. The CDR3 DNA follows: TGTGCCAGCAGTTTGACGTTGGAGACCCAGTACTTC.

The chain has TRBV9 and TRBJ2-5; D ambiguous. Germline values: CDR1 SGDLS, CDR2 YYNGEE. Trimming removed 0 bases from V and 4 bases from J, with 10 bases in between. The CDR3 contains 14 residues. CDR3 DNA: TGTGCCAGCAGCGTAGAGGGCCGAGGAGAGACCCAGTACTTC. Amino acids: CASSVEGRGETQYF. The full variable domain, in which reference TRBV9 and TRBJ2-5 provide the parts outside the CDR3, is DSGVTQTPKHLITATGQRVTLRCSPRSGDLSVYWYQQSLDQGLQFLIQYYNGEERAKGNILERFSAQQFPDLHSELNLSSLELGDSALYFCASSVEGRGETQYFGPGTRLLVL.

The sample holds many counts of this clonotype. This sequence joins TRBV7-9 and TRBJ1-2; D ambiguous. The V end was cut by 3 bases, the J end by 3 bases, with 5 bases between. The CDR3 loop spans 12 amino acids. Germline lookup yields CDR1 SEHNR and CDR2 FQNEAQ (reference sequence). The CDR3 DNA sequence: TGTGCCAGCAGCTTCGAAGACTATGGCTACACCTTC. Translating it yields CASSFEDYGYTF.